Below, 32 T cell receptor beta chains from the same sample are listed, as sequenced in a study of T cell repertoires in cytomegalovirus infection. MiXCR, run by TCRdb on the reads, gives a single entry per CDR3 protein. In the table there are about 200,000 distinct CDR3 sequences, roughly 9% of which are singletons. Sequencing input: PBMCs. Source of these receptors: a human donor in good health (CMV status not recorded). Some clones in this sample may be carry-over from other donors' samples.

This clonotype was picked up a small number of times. This CDR3 reads CASSLSQGAGNTEAFF. In nucleotides, the CDR3 is TGTGCCAGCAGTTTATCACAGGGGGCGGGCAACACTGAAGCTTTCTTT. The gene calls are TRBV28 and TRBJ1-1; TRBD1 matches 9 bases. Trimming cost V 1 base and J 2 bases; bases outside gene matches: 5. Germline CDR1 is MDHEN and CDR2 is SYDVKM. This CDR3 region has 16 residues.

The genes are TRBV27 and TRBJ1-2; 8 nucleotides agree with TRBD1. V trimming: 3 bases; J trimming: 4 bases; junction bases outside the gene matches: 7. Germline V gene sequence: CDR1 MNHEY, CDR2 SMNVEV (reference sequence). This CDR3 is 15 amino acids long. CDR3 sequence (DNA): TGTGCCAGCAGTTTTATACAGGGGGTCGGCTATGGCTACACCTTC. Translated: CASSFIQGVGYGYTF.

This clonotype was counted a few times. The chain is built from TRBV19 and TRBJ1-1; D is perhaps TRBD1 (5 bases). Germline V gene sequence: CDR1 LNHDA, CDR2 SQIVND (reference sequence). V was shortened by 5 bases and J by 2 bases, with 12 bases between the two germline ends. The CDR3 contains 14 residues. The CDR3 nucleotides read TGTGCCAGTAGTCCCCGGGACGCAAACACTGAAGCTTTCTTT. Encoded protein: CASSPRDANTEAFF.

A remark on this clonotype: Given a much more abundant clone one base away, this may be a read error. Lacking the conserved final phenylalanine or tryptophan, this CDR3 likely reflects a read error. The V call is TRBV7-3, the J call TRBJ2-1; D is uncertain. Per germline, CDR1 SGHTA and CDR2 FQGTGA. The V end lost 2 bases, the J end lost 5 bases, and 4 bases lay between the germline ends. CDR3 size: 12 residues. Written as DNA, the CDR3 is TGTGCCAGCAGCTTAGATGACAATGAGCAGTTCCTC. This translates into CASSLDDNEQFL.

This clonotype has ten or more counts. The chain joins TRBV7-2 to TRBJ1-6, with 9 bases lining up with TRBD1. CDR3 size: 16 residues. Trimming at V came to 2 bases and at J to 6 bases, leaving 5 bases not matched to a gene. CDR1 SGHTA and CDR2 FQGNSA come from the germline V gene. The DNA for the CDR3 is TGTGCCAGCAGCTTAATGGGGACAGGGATTAATTCACCCCTCCACTTT. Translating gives CASSLMGTGINSPLHF. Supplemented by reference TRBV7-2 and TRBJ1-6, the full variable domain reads GAGVSQSPSNKVTEKGKDVELRCDPISGHTALYWYRQSLGQGLEFLIYFQGNSAPDKSGLPSDRFSAERTGGSVSTLTIQRTQQEDSAVYLCASSLMGTGINSPLHFGNGTRLTVT.

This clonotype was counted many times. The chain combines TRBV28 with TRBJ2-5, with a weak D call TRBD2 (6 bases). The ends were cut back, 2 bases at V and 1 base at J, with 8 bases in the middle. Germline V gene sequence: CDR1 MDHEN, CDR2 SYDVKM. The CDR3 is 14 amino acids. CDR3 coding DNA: TGTGCCAGCAGTTTACGGGAGCTCCAAGAGACCCAGTACTTC. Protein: CASSLRELQETQYF. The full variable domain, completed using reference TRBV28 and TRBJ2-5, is DVKVTQSSRYLVKRTGEKVFLECVQDMDHENMFWYRQDPGLGLRLIYFSYDVKMKEKGDIPEGYSVSREKKERFSLILESASTNQTSMYLCASSLRELQETQYFGPGTRLLVL.

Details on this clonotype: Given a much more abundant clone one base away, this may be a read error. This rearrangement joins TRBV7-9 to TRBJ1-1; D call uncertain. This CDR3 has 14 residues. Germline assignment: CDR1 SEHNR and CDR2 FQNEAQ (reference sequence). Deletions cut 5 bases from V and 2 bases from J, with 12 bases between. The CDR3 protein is CASSPETENTEAFF. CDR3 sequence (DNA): TGTGCCAGCAGCCCGGAAACTGAAAACACTGAAGCTTTCTTT.

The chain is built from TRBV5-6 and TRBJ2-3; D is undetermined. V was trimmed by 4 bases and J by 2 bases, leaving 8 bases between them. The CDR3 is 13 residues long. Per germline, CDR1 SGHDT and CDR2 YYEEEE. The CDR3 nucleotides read TGTGCCAGCAGCCGACTCGACACAGATACGCAGTATTTT. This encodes CASSRLDTDTQYF.

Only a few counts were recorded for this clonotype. CDR3: CASSLAGVGGNEQFF. Here the CDR3 DNA reads TGTGCCAGCAGTCTGGCGGGAGTCGGAGGAAATGAGCAGTTCTTC. The chain links TRBV27 to TRBJ2-1; 7 bases agree with TRBD2. Germline V CDR1 and CDR2: MNHEY, SMNVEV (reference sequence). Trimming removed 5 bases from V and 7 bases from J; junction bases left unmatched: 11. This CDR3 contains 15 residues.

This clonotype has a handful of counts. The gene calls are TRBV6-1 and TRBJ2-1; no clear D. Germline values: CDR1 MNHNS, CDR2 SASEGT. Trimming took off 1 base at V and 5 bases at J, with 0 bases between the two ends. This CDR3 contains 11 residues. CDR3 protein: CASSEDNEQFF. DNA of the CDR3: TGTGCCAGCAGTGAAGACAATGAGCAGTTCTTC.

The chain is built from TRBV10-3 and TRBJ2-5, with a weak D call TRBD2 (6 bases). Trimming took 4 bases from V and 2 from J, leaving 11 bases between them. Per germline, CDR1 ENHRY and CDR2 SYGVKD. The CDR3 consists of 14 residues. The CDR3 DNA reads TGTGCCATCAGTGTTGGGGCGGGGCAAGAGACCCAGTACTTC. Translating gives CAISVGAGQETQYF.

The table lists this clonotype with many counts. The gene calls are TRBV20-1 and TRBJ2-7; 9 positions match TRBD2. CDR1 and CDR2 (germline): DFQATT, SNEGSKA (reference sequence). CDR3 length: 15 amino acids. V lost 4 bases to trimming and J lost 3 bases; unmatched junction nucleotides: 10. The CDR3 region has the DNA TGCAGTGCTACCACGGGTGGTAGCGGGGGCTACGAGCAGTACTTC. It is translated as CSATTGGSGGYEQYF.

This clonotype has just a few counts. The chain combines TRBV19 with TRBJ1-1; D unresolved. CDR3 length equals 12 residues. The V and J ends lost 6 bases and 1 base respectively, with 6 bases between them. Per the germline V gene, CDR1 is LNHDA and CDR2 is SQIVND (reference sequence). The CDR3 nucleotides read TGTGCCAGTAGGTCGGGGAACACTGAAGCTTTCTTT. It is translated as CASRSGNTEAFF.

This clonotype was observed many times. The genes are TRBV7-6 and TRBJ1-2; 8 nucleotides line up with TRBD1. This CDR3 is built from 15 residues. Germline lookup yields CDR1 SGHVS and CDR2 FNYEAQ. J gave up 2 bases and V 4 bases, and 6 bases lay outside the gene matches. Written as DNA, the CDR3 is TGTGCCAGCAGCTACGGGCAGGGGGCGAACTATGGCTACACCTTC. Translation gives CASSYGQGANYGYTF.

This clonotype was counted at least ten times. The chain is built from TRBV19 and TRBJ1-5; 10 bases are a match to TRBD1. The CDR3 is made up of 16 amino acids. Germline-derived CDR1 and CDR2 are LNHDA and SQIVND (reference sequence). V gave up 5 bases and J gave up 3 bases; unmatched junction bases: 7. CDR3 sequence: CASSFRTGGINQPQHF. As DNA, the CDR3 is TGTGCCAGTAGTTTTCGGACAGGGGGAATCAATCAGCCCCAGCATTTT.

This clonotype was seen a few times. CDR3 nucleotide sequence: TGTGCCAGCTTTGGAAGCGGGAGGGCCTTTTACGAGCAGTACTTC. Translating it yields CASFGSGRAFYEQYF. The chain uses TRBV28 and TRBJ2-7, with 10 bases lining up with TRBD2. Losses at the gene ends were 8 bases for V and 4 bases for J; bases not matched to a gene: 11. Germline loops: CDR1 MDHEN, CDR2 SYDVKM. The CDR3 is 15 amino acids.

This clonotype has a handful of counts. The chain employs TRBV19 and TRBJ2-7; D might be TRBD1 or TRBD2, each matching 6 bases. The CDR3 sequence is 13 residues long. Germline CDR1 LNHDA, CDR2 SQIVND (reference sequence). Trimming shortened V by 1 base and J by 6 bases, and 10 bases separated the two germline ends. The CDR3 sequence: CASSIVPGAEQYF. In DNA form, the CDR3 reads TGTGCCAGTAGTATAGTACCGGGGGCCGAGCAGTACTTC.

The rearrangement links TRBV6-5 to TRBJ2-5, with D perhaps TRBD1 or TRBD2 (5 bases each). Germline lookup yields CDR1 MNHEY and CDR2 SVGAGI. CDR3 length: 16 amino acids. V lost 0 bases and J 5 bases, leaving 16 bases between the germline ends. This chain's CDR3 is CASSYSLGDAPETQYF. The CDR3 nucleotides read TGTGCCAGCAGTTACTCACTCGGGGACGCTCCCGAGACCCAGTACTTC.

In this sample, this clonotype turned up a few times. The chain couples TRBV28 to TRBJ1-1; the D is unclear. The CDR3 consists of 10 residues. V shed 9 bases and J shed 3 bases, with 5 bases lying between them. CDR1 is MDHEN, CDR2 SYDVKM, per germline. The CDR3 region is CASFHTEAFF. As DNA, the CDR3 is TGTGCCAGTTTCCACACTGAAGCTTTCTTT.

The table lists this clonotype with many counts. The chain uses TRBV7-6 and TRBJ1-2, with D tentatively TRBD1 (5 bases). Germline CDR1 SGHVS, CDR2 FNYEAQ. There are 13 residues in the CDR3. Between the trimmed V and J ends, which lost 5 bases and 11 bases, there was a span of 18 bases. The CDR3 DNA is TGTGCCAGCAGCAGTGCTGGGGCGCCCGTATACACCTTC. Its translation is CASSSAGAPVYTF.

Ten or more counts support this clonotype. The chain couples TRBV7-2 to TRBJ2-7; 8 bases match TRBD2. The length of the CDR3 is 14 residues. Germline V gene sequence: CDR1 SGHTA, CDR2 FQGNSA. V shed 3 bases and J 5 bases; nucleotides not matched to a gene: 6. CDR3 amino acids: CASSFIAGWDEQYF. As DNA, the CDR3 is TGTGCCAGCAGCTTTATAGCGGGATGGGACGAGCAGTACTTC.

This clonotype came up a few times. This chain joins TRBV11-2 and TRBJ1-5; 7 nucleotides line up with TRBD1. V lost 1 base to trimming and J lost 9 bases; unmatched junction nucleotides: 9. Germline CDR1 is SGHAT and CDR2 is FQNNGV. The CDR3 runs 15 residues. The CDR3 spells CASSLGVGGVGPQHF. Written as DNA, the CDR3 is TGTGCCAGCAGCTTAGGGGTAGGGGGCGTCGGGCCCCAGCATTTT.

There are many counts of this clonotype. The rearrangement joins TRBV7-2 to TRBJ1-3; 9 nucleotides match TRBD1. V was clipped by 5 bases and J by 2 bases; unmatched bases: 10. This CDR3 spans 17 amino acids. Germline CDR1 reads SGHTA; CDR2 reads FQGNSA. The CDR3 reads CASSPLPTGGPGNTIYF. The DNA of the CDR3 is TGTGCCAGCAGCCCGCTCCCGACAGGGGGACCTGGAAACACCATATATTTT.

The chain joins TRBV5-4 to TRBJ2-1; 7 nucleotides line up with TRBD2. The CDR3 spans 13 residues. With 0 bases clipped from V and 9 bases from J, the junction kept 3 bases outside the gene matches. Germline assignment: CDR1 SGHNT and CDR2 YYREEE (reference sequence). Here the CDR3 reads CASSLGLALEQFF. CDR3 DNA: TGTGCCAGCAGCTTGGGACTAGCTCTTGAGCAGTTCTTC.

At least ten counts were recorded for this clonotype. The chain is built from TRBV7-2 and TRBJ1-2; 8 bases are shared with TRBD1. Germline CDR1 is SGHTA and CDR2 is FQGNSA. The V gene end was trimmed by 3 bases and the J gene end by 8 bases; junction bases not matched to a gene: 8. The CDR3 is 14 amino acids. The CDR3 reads CASSFPQGAEGYTF. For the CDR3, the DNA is TGTGCCAGCAGCTTCCCCCAGGGGGCGGAAGGCTACACCTTC.

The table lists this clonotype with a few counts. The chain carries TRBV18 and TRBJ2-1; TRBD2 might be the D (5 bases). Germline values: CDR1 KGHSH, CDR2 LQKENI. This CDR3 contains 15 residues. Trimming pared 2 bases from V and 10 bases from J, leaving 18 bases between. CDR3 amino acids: CASSPLVGPGSEQFF. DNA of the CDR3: TGTGCCAGCTCACCATTGGTGGGCCCGGGGTCGGAGCAGTTCTTC.

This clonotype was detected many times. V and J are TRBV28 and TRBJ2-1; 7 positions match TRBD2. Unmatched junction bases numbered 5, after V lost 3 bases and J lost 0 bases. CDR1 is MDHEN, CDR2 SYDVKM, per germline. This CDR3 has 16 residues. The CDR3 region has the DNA TGTGCCAGCAGTTTTATCGCGGGAGTCTCCTACAATGAGCAGTTCTTC. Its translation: CASSFIAGVSYNEQFF.

As DNA, the CDR3 is TGTGCCAGTAGTACCAGTGTAAGGGGTGTCACTGAAGCTTTCTTT. This sequence encodes CASSTSVRGVTEAFF. This rearrangement joins TRBV19 to TRBJ1-1, with D possibly TRBD1 on 5 matching bases. This CDR3 spans 15 amino acids. CDR1 LNHDA and CDR2 SQIVND come from the germline V gene (reference sequence). Trimming took off 4 bases at V and 4 bases at J, with 16 bases between the two ends.

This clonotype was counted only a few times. In DNA form, the CDR3 reads TGCGCCAGCAGCTTGAGCCCGGGACAGGGGTTAGATACGCAGTATTTT. Translated: CASSLSPGQGLDTQYF. The chain combines TRBV5-1 with TRBJ2-3, with 10 bases aligning to TRBD1. V lost 1 base to trimming and J lost 5 bases; unmatched junction nucleotides: 7. The CDR3 loop spans 16 amino acids. Germline V gene lookup returns CDR1 SGHRS and CDR2 YFSETQ.

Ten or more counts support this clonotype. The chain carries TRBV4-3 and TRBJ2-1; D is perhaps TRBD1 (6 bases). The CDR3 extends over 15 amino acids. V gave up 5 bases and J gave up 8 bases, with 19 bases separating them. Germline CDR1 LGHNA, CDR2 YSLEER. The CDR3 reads CASSGQRPSEHEQFF. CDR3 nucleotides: TGCGCCAGCAGCGGACAGAGACCCTCAGAGCATGAGCAGTTCTTC.

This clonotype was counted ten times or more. CDR3 DNA: TGTGCCAGCAGCCTAACAACACGTCTACTAGCCAAAAACATTCAGTACTTC. It translates to CASSLTTRLLAKNIQYF. The gene calls are TRBV7-2 and TRBJ2-4; D unclear. Trimming shortened V by 5 bases and J by 0 bases, and 17 bases separated the two germline ends. The length of the CDR3 is 17 residues. In germline, CDR1 is SGHTA, CDR2 FQGNSA.

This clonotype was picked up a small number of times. The CDR3 reads CASRLDLSEHTQYF. For the CDR3, the DNA is TGTGCCAGCCGATTGGACTTGTCAGAACATACGCAGTATTTT. The chain couples TRBV5-6 to TRBJ2-3; weak D call: TRBD2 (5 bases). V gave up 7 bases and J gave up 7 bases, with 19 bases separating them. The germline CDR1 and CDR2 sequences are SGHDT and YYEEEE. The length of the CDR3 is 14 residues.